These 6 T cell receptor beta chains share one sample of origin, sequenced in a study of T cell responses to AZD1222 COVID-19 vaccine. Only in-frame clones appear in the TCRdb table, and some are missing; sequencing was by immunoSEQ multiplex PCR. Counted here are over 35,000 clones, over 75% occurring once; the ten biggest clones make up approximately 21%. The source was peripheral blood, collected 28 days after the second dose of the MenACWY control vaccine. The receptors come from an adult who received the MenACWY meningococcal vaccine as a control.

The rearrangement joins TRBV18 to TRBJ1-6, with D perhaps matching TRBD1 (5 bases). The ends were cut back, 5 bases at V and 7 bases at J, with 15 bases in the middle. This CDR3 contains 15 residues. Germline CDR1 and CDR2: KGHSH and LQKENI. CDR3 bases: TGTGCCAGCTCAGGGGGAGCCGGGGTAAATTCACCCCTCCACTTT. Translated: CASSGGAGVNSPLHF.

Only one count was recorded for this clone. Other DNA sequences in this sample translate to the same CDR3. V and J are TRBV9 and TRBJ1-2; D remains unclear. Looked up from germline, CDR1 is SGDLS and CDR2 is YYNGEE. Trimming pared 0 bases from V and 2 bases from J, leaving 5 bases between. This CDR3 contains 13 residues. CDR3 region: CASSVVSNYGYTF. In DNA, the CDR3 is TGTGCCAGCAGCGTAGTGTCAAACTATGGCTACACCTTC. Combining the CDR3 with reference TRBV9 and TRBJ1-2 gives the whole variable domain DSGVTQTPKHLITATGQRVTLRCSPRSGDLSVYWYQQSLDQGLQFLIQYYNGEERAKGNILERFSAQQFPDLHSELNLSSLELGDSALYFCASSVVSNYGYTFGSGTRLTVV.

This clone was seen more than once but under ten times. The rearrangement joins TRBV6-5 to TRBJ1-5; TRBD1 is a possible D gene (6 bases). The V end lost 7 bases, the J end lost 5 bases, and 12 bases lay between the germline ends. The CDR3 consists of 13 residues. Germline-derived CDR1 and CDR2 are MNHEY and SVGAGI. The CDR3 bases are TGTGCCAGCACAAATACAGGGTATCAGCCCCAGCATTTT. Translating gives CASTNTGYQPQHF.

This clone was seen a few times. This chain joins TRBV11-2 and TRBJ1-6, with D tentatively TRBD1 (5 bases). With 5 bases removed from V and 10 bases from J, the gap between germline ends came to 18 bases. The CDR3 extends over 15 amino acids. Germline assignment: CDR1 SGHAT and CDR2 FQNNGV. This CDR3 is CASSPTGAGSSPLHF. CDR3 nucleotide sequence: TGTGCCAGCAGCCCCACCGGGGCAGGGTCGTCACCCCTCCACTTT.

This clone was counted only a few times. The V gene is TRBV12-5, the J gene TRBJ2-7; TRBD1 aligns across 8 bases. The CDR3 is 14 amino acids. V dropped 2 bases and J dropped 5; count of bases not matched to a gene: 5. CDR1 is LGHNT and CDR2 is FRNRAP in the germline V gene. This CDR3 reads CASGLLPDRDEQYF. CDR3 DNA sequence: TGTGCTAGTGGTTTGCTCCCGGACAGGGACGAGCAGTACTTC. Complete variable domain (other parts from reference TRBV12-5 and TRBJ2-7): DARVTQTPRHKVTEMGQEVTMRCQPILGHNTVFWYRQTMMQGLELLAYFRNRAPLDDSGMPKDRFSAEMPDATLATLKIQPSEPRDSAVYFCASGLLPDRDEQYFGPGTRLTVT.

This clone has more than one count but fewer than ten. V is TRBV27 and J is TRBJ2-2; 8 bases match TRBD2. The CDR3 totals 16 residues. J lost 6 bases, V lost 2 bases, and 8 bases had no gene match. Germline assignment: CDR1 MNHEY and CDR2 SMNVEV (reference sequence). CDR3 region: CASSLLASGGSGELFF. DNA for the CDR3: TGTGCCAGCAGTTTACTCGCCAGCGGGGGATCCGGGGAGCTGTTTTTT.